A selection of T cell receptor beta chains follows, all from one sample in a study of blood T cell repertoires in COVID-19. Sequenced by immunoSEQ multiplex PCR; TCRdb stores in-frame clones only, minus some. The table records roughly 250,000 clones, around 87% of them present only once. Specimen: PBMCs or T cells enriched from blood (not recorded which). All receptors derive from a woman between 50 and 59 years old who had recovered from COVID-19. Each CDR3 is given with its conserved first and last residue. A D gene is named only where the DNA matches it firmly. Some rows have no size entry. The others give once, few or many, or a class for an expanded clone.

>TRBV4-3|NA|NA|TRBJ2-2
TGCGCCAGCAGCCAGAGTCACAACACCGGGGAGCTGTTTTTT
CASSQSHNTGELFF
>TRBV27|NA|NA|TRBJ2-3
TGTGCCAGCAGTCTTCCGGGACAAACAGATACGCAGTATTTT
CASSLPGQTDTQYF
>TRBV21-1|NA|once|TRBJ2-7
TGTGCCAGCAGCAAAGAGTGGGACAGGGTCTACGAGCAGTACTTC
CASSKEWDRVYEQYF
>TRBV15|TRBD1|NA|TRBJ1-4
TGTGCCACCAGCCGACCGGACAGGGGAGATGAAAAACTGTTTTTT
CATSRPDRGDEKLFF
>TRBV2|NA|once|TRBJ2-3
TGTGCCAGCAGTGAAACGGGAAGGGGACTCACAGATACGCAGTATTTT
CASSETGRGLTDTQYF
>TRBV7-3|TRBD1|NA|TRBJ1-2
TGTGCCAGCAGCCCCCGGGACAGGGTAGATGGCTACACCTTC
CASSPRDRVDGYTF
>TRBV28|NA|NA|TRBJ2-3
TGTGCCAGCAGTTTAGGGCTAGCTGACACAGATACGCAGTATTTT
CASSLGLADTDTQYF
>TRBV18|TRBD2|NA|TRBJ2-1
TGTGCCAGCTCACGGCTAGCGGGAGCTTACAATGAGCAGTTCTTC
CASSRLAGAYNEQFF
>TRBV24-1|NA|once|TRBJ2-3
TGTGCCACCAGTGATCCCGGAGATACGCAGTATTTT
CATSDPGDTQYF
>TRBV29-1|TRBD2|few|TRBJ2-1
TGCAGCGTTGGACAGCGGGAGACCTACAATGAGCAGTTCTTC
CSVGQRETYNEQFF
>TRBV5-4|TRBD2|NA|TRBJ2-6
TGTGCCAGCAGCTACCACCGGGGCGGGAGCGGGAGGGCAGGGGCCAACGTCCTGACTTTC
CASSYHRGGSGRAGANVLTF
>TRBV4-1|NA|NA|TRBJ2-7
TGCGCCAGCAGCCTATTGACAGGCCCCCTCTACGAGCAGTACTTC
CASSLLTGPLYEQYF
>TRBV2|NA|NA|TRBJ2-7
TGTGCCAGCTACAGGGAAGGCTACGAGCAGTACTTC
CASYREGYEQYF
>TRBV7-2|TRBD2|NA|TRBJ2-1
TGTGCCAGCAGCCAAAGCGGGAGGGAAGACAATGAGCAGTTCTTC
CASSQSGREDNEQFF
>TRBV4-1|TRBD2|NA|TRBJ2-2
TGCGCCAGCAGCCAAGACGGACTAGCGGGATACACCGGGGAGCTGTTTTTT
CASSQDGLAGYTGELFF
>TRBV6-5|TRBD1|NA|TRBJ1-3
TGTGCCAGCATTAAATGGGACAGCAGAGGAAACACCATATATTTT
CASIKWDSRGNTIYF
>TRBV5-1|TRBD2|once|TRBJ2-1
TGCGCCAGCAGCTTGGGAGCGGGAGGAATAAATGAGCAGTTCTTC
CASSLGAGGINEQFF
>TRBV11-3|NA|NA|TRBJ2-1
TGTGCCAGCAGCTCGAGTAGTGAGCAGTTCTTC
CASSSSSEQFF
>TRBV19|TRBD1|NA|TRBJ1-5
TGTGCCAGTAGTATTCAACACTTTTACAGGGGAAGTGGCAATCAGCCCCAGCATTTT
CASSIQHFYRGSGNQPQHF
>TRBV6-1|TRBD1|NA|TRBJ1-6
TGTGCCAGCAGTGATGAGTGGGACAGAGCGTATTCACCCCTCCACTTT
CASSDEWDRAYSPLHF
>TRBV7-9|NA|once|TRBJ2-3
TGTGCCAGCAGCTTTAGCGCGGACTGGATGGCAGATACGCAGTATTTT
CASSFSADWMADTQYF
>TRBV28|TRBD1|NA|TRBJ1-2
TGTGCCAGCAGCCCTGCGGGGACAGGGGCTCCCTACACCTTC
CASSPAGTGAPYTF
>TRBV7-2|NA|NA|TRBJ2-1
TGTGCCAGCAGCAGCGGGGACAGGAATTACAATGAGCAGTTCTTC
CASSSGDRNYNEQFF
>TRBV25-1|NA|once|TRBJ2-5
TGTGCCAGCAGTGAACTCCCTCCAGGGGCTATCTTGGAGACCCAGTACTTC
CASSELPPGAILETQYF
>TRBV4-2|NA|NA|TRBJ2-7
TGTGCCAGCAGCCTATCTTTCTACGAGCAGTACTTC
CASSLSFYEQYF
>TRBV2|TRBD1|once|TRBJ1-5
TGTGCCAGCAGGGCGGACAGGGCAAATCAGCCCCAGCATTTT
CASRADRANQPQHF
>TRBV27|TRBD2|NA|TRBJ2-7
TGTGCCAGCAGTCCGAGCGGGAACCTCTACGAGCAGTACTTC
CASSPSGNLYEQYF
>TRBV11-1|NA|NA|TRBJ1-1
TGTGCCAGCAGCACTAATATGAACACTGAAGCTTTCTTT
CASSTNMNTEAFF
>TRBV25-1|NA|NA|TRBJ1-1
TGTGCCAGCACAGGCCGTGGTGTGGCTTTCTTT
CASTGRGVAFF
>TRBV10-3|NA|once|TRBJ1-2
TGTGCCATCAGTGAGTCAGGGAGGGAAGGCTACACCTTC
CAISESGREGYTF
>TRBV10-3|TRBD1|NA|TRBJ1-2
TGTGCCGCTGAAGGGGGCGGAGGCTATGGCTACACCTTC
CAAEGGGGYGYTF
>TRBV25-1|NA|NA|TRBJ1-1
TGTGCCAGCAGTGAGTTCGGTCGAGCCGGGGAAGCTTTCTTT
CASSEFGRAGEAFF
>TRBV15|NA|NA|TRBJ1-2
TGTGCCACCAGCGTCAGCGGTAGTGGCTACACCTTC
CATSVSGSGYTF
>TRBV5-1|NA|NA|TRBJ2-2
TGCGCCAGCAGCCCCCTCGACAGGACCAGAACCGGGGAGCTGTTTTTT
CASSPLDRTRTGELFF
>TRBV7-3|NA|NA|TRBJ1-2
TGTGCCAGCAGCTTCGACGGGAACTATGGCTACACCTTC
CASSFDGNYGYTF
>TRBV9|NA|NA|TRBJ2-2
TGTGCCAGCAGCACCCGACAGGCCGGGGAGCTGTTTTTT
CASSTRQAGELFF
>TRBV5-4|NA|NA|TRBJ2-1
TGTGCCAGCAGCTCGGCGGGACTCAGCTCCTACAATGAGCAGTTCTTC
CASSSAGLSSYNEQFF
>TRBV30|TRBD2|NA|TRBJ2-3
TGTGCCTGGAGTCACGGGAGGGCCGGGTGGGCAGATACGCAGTATTTT
CAWSHGRAGWADTQYF
>TRBV4-3|NA|NA|TRBJ2-2
TGCGCCAGCAGCCAAGATAGAGGTCTCGGGGGAATGGGCACCGGGGAGCTGTTTTTT
CASSQDRGLGGMGTGELFF
>TRBV13|TRBD2|NA|TRBJ2-7
TGTGCCAGCAGCCGACTAGCGCGGTATGAGCAGTACTTC
CASSRLARYEQYF
>TRBV19|NA|NA|TRBJ1-4
TGTGCCAGTAGTCCCGCTTTAGTAACTAATGAAAAACTGTTTTTT
CASSPALVTNEKLFF
>TRBV25-1|NA|NA|TRBJ2-1
TGTGCCAGCACGAAAGAGGGTCGGCAGTTCTTC
CASTKEGRQFF
>TRBV7-2|NA|once|TRBJ2-2
TGTGCCAGCAGCTTAGTCGGGAGCGGCACCGGGGAGCTGTTTTTT
CASSLVGSGTGELFF
>TRBV27|TRBD1|NA|TRBJ1-2
TGTGCCAGCGGGACAGCGGTGGGCTATGGCTACACCTTC
CASGTAVGYGYTF
>TRBV5-1|NA|NA|TRBJ1-4
TGCGCCAGCAGCTTGGCTGGAGGATCAACTAATGAAAAACTGTTTTTT
CASSLAGGSTNEKLFF
>TRBV24-1|NA|NA|TRBJ2-2
TGTGCCACCAGTGATTTGTGGGCTCCCGGGGAGCTGTTTTTT
CATSDLWAPGELFF
>TRBV28|TRBD1|NA|TRBJ1-2
TGTGCCAGCACTCTGGAACGGTCGGACAGGGCAGGTGGCTACACCTTC
CASTLERSDRAGGYTF
>TRBV7-2|NA|NA|TRBJ2-3
TGTGCCAGCACAATCGCAGGGCTGCGGAAAGATACGCAGTATTTT
CASTIAGLRKDTQYF
>TRBV11-2|TRBD2|NA|TRBJ2-3
TGTGCCAGCAGCTTTTCGGGACTAGCGGGCGGCACAGATACGCAGTATTTT
CASSFSGLAGGTDTQYF
>TRBV28|TRBD2|once|TRBJ2-3
TGTGCCAGCAGGAAGCACAAAATATGGGGGACTAGCGGGAGTAAGGTAACAGATACGCAGTATTTT
CASRKHKIWGTSGSKVTDTQYF
>TRBV19|NA|NA|TRBJ2-3
TGTGCCAGTAGTATGGGGGGAGTGCGGTGGCAGCCCACAGATACGCAGTATTTT
CASSMGGVRWQPTDTQYF